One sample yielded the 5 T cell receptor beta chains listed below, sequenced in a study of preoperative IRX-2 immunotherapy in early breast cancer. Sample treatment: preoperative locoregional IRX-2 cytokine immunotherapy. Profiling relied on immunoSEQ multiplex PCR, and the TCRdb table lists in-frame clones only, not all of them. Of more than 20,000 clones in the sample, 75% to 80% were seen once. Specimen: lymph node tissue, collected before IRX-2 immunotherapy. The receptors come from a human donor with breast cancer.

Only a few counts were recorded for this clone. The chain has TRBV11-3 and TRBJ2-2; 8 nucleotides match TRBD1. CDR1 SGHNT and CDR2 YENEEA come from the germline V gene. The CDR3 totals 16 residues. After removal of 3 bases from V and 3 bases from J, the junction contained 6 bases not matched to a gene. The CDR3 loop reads CASSLGQGAYTGELFF. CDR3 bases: TGTGCCAGCAGCTTGGGCCAGGGGGCTTACACCGGGGAGCTGTTTTTT.

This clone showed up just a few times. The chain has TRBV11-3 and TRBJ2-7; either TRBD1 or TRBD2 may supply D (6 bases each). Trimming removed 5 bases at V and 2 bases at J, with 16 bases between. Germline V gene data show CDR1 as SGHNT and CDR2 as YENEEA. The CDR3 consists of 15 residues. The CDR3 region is CASSLAGHRTYEQYF. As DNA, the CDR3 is TGTGCCAGCAGCCTCGCGGGACACCGAACCTACGAGCAGTACTTC.

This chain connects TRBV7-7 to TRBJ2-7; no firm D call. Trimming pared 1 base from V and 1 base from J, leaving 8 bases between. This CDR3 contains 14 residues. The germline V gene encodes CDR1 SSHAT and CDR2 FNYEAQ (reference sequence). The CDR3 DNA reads TGTGCCAGCAGCTTAGTCCAGAATTCCTACGAGCAGTACTTC. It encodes CASSLVQNSYEQYF. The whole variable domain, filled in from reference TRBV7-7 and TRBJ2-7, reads GAGVSQSPRYKVTKRGQDVTLRCDPISSHATLYWYQQALGQGPEFLTYFNYEAQPDKSGLPSDRFSAERPEGSISTLTIQRTEQRDSAMYRCASSLVQNSYEQYFGPGTRLTVT.

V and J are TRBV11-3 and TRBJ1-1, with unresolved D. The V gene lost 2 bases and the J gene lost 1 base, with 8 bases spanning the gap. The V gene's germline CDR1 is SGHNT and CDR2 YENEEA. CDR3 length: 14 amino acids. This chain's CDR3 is CASSLQDWNTEAFF. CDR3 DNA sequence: TGTGCCAGCAGCTTACAGGACTGGAACACTGAAGCTTTCTTT.

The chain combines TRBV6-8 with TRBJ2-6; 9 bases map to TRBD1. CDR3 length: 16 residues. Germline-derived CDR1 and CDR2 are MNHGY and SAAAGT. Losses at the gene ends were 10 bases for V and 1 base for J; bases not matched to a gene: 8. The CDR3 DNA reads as TGTGCCACCTCCGGGACAGGGAGATCTGGGGCCAACGTCCTGACTTTC. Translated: CATSGTGRSGANVLTF.